This section outlines one TCR beta chain sequence together with its context. Its antigen is unidentified. This entry is derived from a study of identifying expanded T cells in peripheral blood. Assay: immunoSEQ multiplex PCR; the TCRdb copy retains only in-frame clones and omits some. Of about 110,000 clones in the sample, around 89% were seen once. This CDR3 spans 14 amino acids. The germline V and J ends were trimmed by 4 bases and 9 bases, with 19 bases remaining between them. Germline-derived CDR1 and CDR2 are SNHLY and FYNNEI. Notes on the study in general: Variance in clone template counts between approximately 2-week samples significantly increased with total template count across all healthy donors.

Sequenced: blood. V usage is TRBV2 and J usage is TRBJ2-7; D is unclear. The TCR sequence derives from a person between 18 and 75 years old in good health. The CDR3 spells CASSAVPNLRGQYF. CDR3 coding DNA: TGTGCCAGCAGTGCCGTTCCGAACCTACGAGGGCAGTACTTC.